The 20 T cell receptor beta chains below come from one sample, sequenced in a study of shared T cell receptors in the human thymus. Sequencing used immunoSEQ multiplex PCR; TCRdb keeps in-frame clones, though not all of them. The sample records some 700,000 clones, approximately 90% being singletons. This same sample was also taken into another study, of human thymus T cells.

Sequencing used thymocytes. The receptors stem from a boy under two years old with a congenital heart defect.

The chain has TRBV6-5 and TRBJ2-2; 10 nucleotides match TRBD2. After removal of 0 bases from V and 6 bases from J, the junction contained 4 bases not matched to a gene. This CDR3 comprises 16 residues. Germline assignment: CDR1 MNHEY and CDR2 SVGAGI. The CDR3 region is CASSYSPSGSPGELFF. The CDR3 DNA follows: TGTGCCAGCAGTTACTCCCCTAGCGGGAGCCCCGGGGAGCTGTTTTTT.

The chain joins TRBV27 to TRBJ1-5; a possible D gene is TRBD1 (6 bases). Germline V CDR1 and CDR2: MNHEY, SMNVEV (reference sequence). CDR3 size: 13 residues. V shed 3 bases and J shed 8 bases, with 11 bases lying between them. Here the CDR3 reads CASSLAQGEPQHF. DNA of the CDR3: TGTGCCAGCAGTTTGGCACAGGGTGAGCCCCAGCATTTT.

The CDR3 sequence: CASSQEGEREGTDTQYF. In DNA form, the CDR3 reads TGTGCCAGCAGCCAAGAAGGCGAGCGGGAGGGCACAGATACGCAGTATTTT. The chain couples TRBV4-2 to TRBJ2-3; 9 nucleotides match TRBD2. CDR1 LGHNA and CDR2 YNFKEQ come from the germline V gene. V dropped 0 bases and J dropped 1; count of bases not matched to a gene: 5. The CDR3 covers 17 residues.

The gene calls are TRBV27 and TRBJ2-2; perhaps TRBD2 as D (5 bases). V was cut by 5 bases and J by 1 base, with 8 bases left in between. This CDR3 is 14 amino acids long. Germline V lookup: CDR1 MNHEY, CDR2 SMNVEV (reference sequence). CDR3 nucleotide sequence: TGTGCCAGCAGTCGGGGTCAGAACACCGGGGAGCTGTTTTTT. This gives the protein CASSRGQNTGELFF.

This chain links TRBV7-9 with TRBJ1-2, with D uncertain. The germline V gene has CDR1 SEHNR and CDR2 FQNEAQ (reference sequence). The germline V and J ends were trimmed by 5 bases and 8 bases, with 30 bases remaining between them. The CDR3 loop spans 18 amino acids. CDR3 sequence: CASSPHGIGPPRLGGYTF. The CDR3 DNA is TGTGCCAGCAGCCCCCATGGTATAGGCCCCCCACGACTTGGGGGCTACACCTTC.

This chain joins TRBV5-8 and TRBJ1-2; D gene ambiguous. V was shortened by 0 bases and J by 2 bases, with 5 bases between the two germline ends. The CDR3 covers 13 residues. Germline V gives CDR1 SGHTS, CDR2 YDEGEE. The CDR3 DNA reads TGTGCCAGCAGCTTGGCCAGGAACTATGGCTACACCTTC. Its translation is CASSLARNYGYTF.

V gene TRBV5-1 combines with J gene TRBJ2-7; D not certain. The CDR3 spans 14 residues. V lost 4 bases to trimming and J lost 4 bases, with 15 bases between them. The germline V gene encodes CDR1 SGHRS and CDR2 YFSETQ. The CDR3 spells CASSPLRIGYEQYF. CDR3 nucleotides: TGCGCCAGCAGCCCTCTTCGGATCGGGTACGAGCAGTACTTC.

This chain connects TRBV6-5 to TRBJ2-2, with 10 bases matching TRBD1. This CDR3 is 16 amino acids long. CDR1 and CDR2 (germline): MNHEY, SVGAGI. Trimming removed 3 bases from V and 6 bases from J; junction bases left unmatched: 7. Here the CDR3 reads CASSYRQGAVSGELFF. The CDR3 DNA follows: TGTGCCAGCAGTTATAGACAGGGGGCGGTCTCCGGGGAGCTGTTTTTT.

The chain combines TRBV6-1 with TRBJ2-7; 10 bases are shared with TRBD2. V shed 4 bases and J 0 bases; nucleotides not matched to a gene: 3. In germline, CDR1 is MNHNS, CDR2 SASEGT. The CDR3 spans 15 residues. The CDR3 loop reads CASSGGLASSYEQYF. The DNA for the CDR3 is TGTGCCAGCAGTGGGGGACTAGCGAGCTCCTACGAGCAGTACTTC.

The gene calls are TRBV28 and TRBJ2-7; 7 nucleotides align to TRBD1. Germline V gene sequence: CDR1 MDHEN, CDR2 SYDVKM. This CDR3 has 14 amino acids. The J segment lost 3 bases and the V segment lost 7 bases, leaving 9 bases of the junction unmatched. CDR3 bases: TGTGCCAGCAAATGCGAGGGGGCTAACTACGAGCAGTACTTC. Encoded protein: CASKCEGANYEQYF. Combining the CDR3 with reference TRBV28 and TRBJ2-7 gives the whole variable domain DVKVTQSSRYLVKRTGEKVFLECVQDMDHENMFWYRQDPGLGLRLIYFSYDVKMKEKGDIPEGYSVSREKKERFSLILESASTNQTSMYLCASKCEGANYEQYFGPGTRLTVT.

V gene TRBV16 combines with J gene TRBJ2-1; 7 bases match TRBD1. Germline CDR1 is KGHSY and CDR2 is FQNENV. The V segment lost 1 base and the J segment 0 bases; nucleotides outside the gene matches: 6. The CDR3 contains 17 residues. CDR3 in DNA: TGTGCCAGCAGCCAATTGGGACAGCCGAGCTCCTACAATGAGCAGTTCTTC. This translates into CASSQLGQPSSYNEQFF.

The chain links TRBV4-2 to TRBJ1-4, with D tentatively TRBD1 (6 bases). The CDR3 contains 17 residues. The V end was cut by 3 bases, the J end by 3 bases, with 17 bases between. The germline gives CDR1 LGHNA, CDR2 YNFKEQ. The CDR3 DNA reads TGTGCCAGCAGCCATCCCAGTGCCAGGGGTCCTAATGAAAAACTGTTTTTT. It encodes CASSHPSARGPNEKLFF.

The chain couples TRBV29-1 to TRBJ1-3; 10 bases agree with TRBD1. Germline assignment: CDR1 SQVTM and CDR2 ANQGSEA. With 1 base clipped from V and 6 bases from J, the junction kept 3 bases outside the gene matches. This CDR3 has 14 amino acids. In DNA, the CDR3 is TGCAGCGTTGAAGCGACAGGGGGCGAAAACACCATATATTTT. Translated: CSVEATGGENTIYF.

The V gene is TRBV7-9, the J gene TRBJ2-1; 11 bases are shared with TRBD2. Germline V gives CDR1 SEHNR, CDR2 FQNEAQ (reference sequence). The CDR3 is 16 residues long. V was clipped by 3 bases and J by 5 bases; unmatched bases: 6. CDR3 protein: CASSLGLAAVDNEQFF. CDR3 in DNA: TGTGCCAGCAGCTTGGGACTAGCGGCTGTCGACAATGAGCAGTTCTTC.

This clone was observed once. The CDR3 region is CASSHAGTSGDSYEQYF. Written as DNA, the CDR3 is TGTGCCAGCAGCCACGCCGGGACTAGCGGAGATTCCTACGAGCAGTACTTC. J is TRBJ2-7 and V is TRBV11-2, with TRBD2 identical over 11 bases. Germline trimming cut 5 bases from V and 1 base from J; bases unmatched to any gene: 10. The CDR3 consists of 17 residues. Germline V CDR1 and CDR2: SGHAT, FQNNGV.

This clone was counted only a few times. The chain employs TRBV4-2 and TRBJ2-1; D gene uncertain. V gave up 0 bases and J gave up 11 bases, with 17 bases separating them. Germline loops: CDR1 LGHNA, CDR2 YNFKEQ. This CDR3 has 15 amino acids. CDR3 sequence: CASSQDKQFPPKQFF. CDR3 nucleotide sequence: TGTGCCAGCAGCCAAGATAAACAGTTCCCCCCAAAGCAGTTCTTC.

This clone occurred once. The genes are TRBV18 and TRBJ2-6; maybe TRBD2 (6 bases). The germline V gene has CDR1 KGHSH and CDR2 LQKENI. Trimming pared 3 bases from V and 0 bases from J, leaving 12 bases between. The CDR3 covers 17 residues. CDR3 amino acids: CASSPQGLPSGANVLTF. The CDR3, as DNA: TGTGCCAGCTCACCCCAGGGACTTCCCTCTGGGGCCAACGTCCTGACTTTC. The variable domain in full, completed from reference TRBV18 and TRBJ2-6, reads NAGVMQNPRHLVRRRGQEARLRCSPMKGHSHVYWYRQLPEEGLKFMVYLQKENIIDESGMPKERFSAEFPKEGPSILRIQQVVRGDSAAYFCASSPQGLPSGANVLTFGAGSRLTVL.

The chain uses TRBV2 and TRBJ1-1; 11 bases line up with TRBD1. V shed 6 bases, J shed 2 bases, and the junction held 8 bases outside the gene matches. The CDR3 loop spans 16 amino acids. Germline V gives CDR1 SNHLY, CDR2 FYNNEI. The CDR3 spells CASRRTGGIPNTEAFF. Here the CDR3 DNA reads TGTGCCAGCAGACGGACAGGGGGCATTCCAAACACTGAAGCTTTCTTT.

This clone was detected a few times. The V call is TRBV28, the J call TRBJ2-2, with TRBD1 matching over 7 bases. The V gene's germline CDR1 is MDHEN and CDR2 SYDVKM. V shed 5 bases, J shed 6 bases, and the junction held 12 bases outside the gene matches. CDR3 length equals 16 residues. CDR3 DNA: TGTGCCAGCAGTATGAGACAGGGTTCCCCCCCCGGGGAGCTGTTTTTT. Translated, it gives CASSMRQGSPPGELFF.

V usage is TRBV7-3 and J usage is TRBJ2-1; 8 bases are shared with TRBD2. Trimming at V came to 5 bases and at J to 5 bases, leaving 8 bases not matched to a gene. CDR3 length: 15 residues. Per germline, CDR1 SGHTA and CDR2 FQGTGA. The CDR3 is CASSQRGLVDNEQFF. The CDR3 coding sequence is TGTGCCAGCAGCCAACGGGGACTAGTGGACAATGAGCAGTTCTTC. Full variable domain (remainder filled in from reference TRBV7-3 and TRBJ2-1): GAGVSQTPSNKVTEKGKYVELRCDPISGHTALYWYRQSLGQGPEFLIYFQGTGAADDSGLPNDRFFAVRPEGSVSTLKIQRTERGDSAVYLCASSQRGLVDNEQFFGPGTRLTVL.